These T cell receptor beta chains were read from a single sample in a study of blood T cell repertoires in COVID-19. TCRdb's copy holds only in-frame clones and misses some; the assay was immunoSEQ multiplex PCR. The data hold about 200,000 clones, with around 85% observed a single time. Input material: peripheral blood. These receptors all come from a man in his 60s with COVID-19, enrolled during active disease. The CDR3 runs from the conserved cysteine through the conserved F or W. D genes are given only for firm matches. Rows may omit the clone size; those that give it use once, few, many or a size class.

CDR3 protein: CASSLSMGRADGYTF
CDR3 DNA: TGCGCCAGCAGCTTGAGTATGGGCAGGGCTGATGGCTACACCTTC
J gene: TRBJ1-2
D gene: .
clone size: .
V gene: TRBV5-1

CDR3 protein: CASSGQNNYGYTF
CDR3 DNA: TGTGCCAGCAGTGGACAGAACAACTATGGCTACACCTTC
J gene: TRBJ1-2
D gene: .
clone size: .
V gene: TRBV28

CDR3 protein: CASSFWGGTDTQYF
CDR3 DNA: TGTGCCAGCAGCTTTTGGGGGGGCACAGATACGCAGTATTTT
J gene: TRBJ2-3
D gene: .
clone size: .
V gene: TRBV5-8

CDR3 protein: CASSFTRGSGANVLTF
CDR3 DNA: TGTGCCAGCAGTTTCACCAGGGGTTCAGGGGCCAACGTCCTGACTTTC
J gene: TRBJ2-6
D gene: .
clone size: .
V gene: TRBV28

CDR3 protein: CASSSLRGLGTEAFF
CDR3 DNA: TGTGCCAGCAGCTCCTTGAGAGGTCTGGGCACTGAAGCTTTCTTT
J gene: TRBJ1-1
D gene: .
clone size: once
V gene: TRBV7-9

CDR3 protein: CASSIGRVGAEAFF
CDR3 DNA: TGTGCCAGTAGTATAGGGCGGGTTGGCGCTGAAGCTTTCTTT
J gene: TRBJ1-1
D gene: .
clone size: .
V gene: TRBV19

CDR3 protein: CASSQEGAGIGPQHF
CDR3 DNA: TGCGCCAGCAGCCAAGAGGGCGCGGGGATAGGGCCCCAGCATTTT
J gene: TRBJ1-5
D gene: .
clone size: .
V gene: TRBV4-1

CDR3 protein: CASSLTFGQGQHTQYF
CDR3 DNA: TGTGCCAGCAGCTTAACGTTCGGACAGGGTCAGCATACGCAGTATTTT
J gene: TRBJ2-3
D gene: TRBD1
clone size: .
V gene: TRBV7-3

CDR3 protein: CASRAGYTEAFF
CDR3 DNA: TGTGCCAGCAGGGCAGGCTACACTGAAGCTTTCTTT
J gene: TRBJ1-1
D gene: .
clone size: .
V gene: TRBV2

CDR3 protein: CASSPNRGRETQYF
CDR3 DNA: TGTGCCAGCTCACCGAACAGGGGCCGGGAGACCCAGTACTTC
J gene: TRBJ2-5
D gene: TRBD1
clone size: .
V gene: TRBV18

CDR3 protein: CASSQAGRELIEAFF
CDR3 DNA: TGTGCCAGCAGTCAAGCGGGACGGGAACTGATTGAAGCTTTCTTT
J gene: TRBJ1-1
D gene: .
clone size: .
V gene: TRBV28

CDR3 protein: CASSPQERQGTGNTIYF
CDR3 DNA: TGCGCCAGCAGTCCCCAAGAGAGACAGGGGACTGGAAACACCATATATTTT
J gene: TRBJ1-3
D gene: TRBD1
clone size: .
V gene: TRBV23-1

CDR3 protein: CAWSSSQETQYF
CDR3 DNA: TGTGCCTGGAGTTCGAGTCAAGAGACCCAGTACTTC
J gene: TRBJ2-5
D gene: .
clone size: .
V gene: TRBV30

CDR3 protein: CASSADRGNEKLFF
CDR3 DNA: TGTGCCAGTAGTGCGGACAGGGGAAATGAAAAACTGTTTTTT
J gene: TRBJ1-4
D gene: TRBD1
clone size: .
V gene: TRBV19

CDR3 protein: CASSLLQGTLNTEAFF
CDR3 DNA: TGTGCCAGCAGTTTACTACAGGGGACTTTGAACACTGAAGCTTTCTTT
J gene: TRBJ1-1
D gene: TRBD1
clone size: .
V gene: TRBV6-2/TRBV6-3

CDR3 protein: CASRGQGNTIYF
CDR3 DNA: TGTGCCAGCAGAGGACAGGGAAACACCATATATTTT
J gene: TRBJ1-3
D gene: .
clone size: once
V gene: TRBV2

CDR3 protein: CASSPGQIMNTEAFF
CDR3 DNA: TGTGCCAGCAGTCCGGGACAGATCATGAACACTGAAGCTTTCTTT
J gene: TRBJ1-1
D gene: TRBD1
clone size: .
V gene: TRBV28

CDR3 protein: CASSLDRETQYF
CDR3 DNA: TGCGCCAGCAGCCTGGACAGAGAGACCCAGTACTTC
J gene: TRBJ2-5
D gene: .
clone size: once
V gene: TRBV5-1

CDR3 protein: CASRYDRVNQPQHF
CDR3 DNA: TGTGCCAGCAGGTATGACAGGGTTAATCAGCCCCAGCATTTT
J gene: TRBJ1-5
D gene: TRBD1
clone size: .
V gene: TRBV6-5

CDR3 protein: CASSQGRTGREAFF
CDR3 DNA: TGTGCCAGCAGCCAAGGTAGGACAGGGCGAGAAGCTTTCTTT
J gene: TRBJ1-1
D gene: TRBD1
clone size: .
V gene: TRBV3-1/TRBV3-2

CDR3 protein: CASSFLAGPYNEQFF
CDR3 DNA: TGTGCCAGCAGCTTTCTAGCGGGACCCTACAATGAGCAGTTCTTC
J gene: TRBJ2-1
D gene: TRBD2
clone size: .
V gene: TRBV7-3

CDR3 protein: CAISVRGEGGEKLFF
CDR3 DNA: TGTGCCATCAGTGTACGGGGGGAAGGAGGTGAAAAACTGTTTTTT
J gene: TRBJ1-4
D gene: .
clone size: .
V gene: TRBV10-3